A single sample gave rise to the 17 T cell receptor beta chains below, sequenced in a study of blood T cell repertoires in COVID-19. TCRdb's table, derived via immunoSEQ multiplex PCR, lists solely in-frame clones and lacks some. The sample contains roughly 70,000 clones, roughly 85% of which appear only once. Sequenced sample: peripheral blood. The origin of the receptors is an elderly woman with acute or convalescent COVID-19.

The J gene is TRBJ2-7, the V gene TRBV7-2; D gene unclear. V was shortened by 6 bases and J by 1 base, with 10 bases between the two germline ends. CDR3 length equals 13 residues. CDR1 SGHTA and CDR2 FQGNSA come from the germline V gene. The DNA of the CDR3 is TGTGCCAGCAGTCATGACTCTTCCTACGAGCAGTACTTC. It specifies CASSHDSSYEQYF.

This clone showed up just a few times. The chain employs TRBV3-1 (or the pseudogene TRBV3-2) and TRBJ2-5; TRBD2 aligns across 8 bases. Trimming took 8 bases from V and 3 from J; bases not matched to a gene: 5. This CDR3 has 13 residues. The germline CDR1 and CDR2 sequences are LGHDT and YNNKEL (reference sequence). The CDR3 sequence is CASQQAGEETQYF. In DNA form, the CDR3 reads TGTGCCAGCCAACAAGCGGGAGAAGAGACCCAGTACTTC.

There are a few counts of this clone. CDR3: CASSTSTDTQYF. CDR3 sequence (DNA): TGCGCCAGCAGCACTAGCACAGATACGCAGTATTTT. The chain uses TRBV10-2 and TRBJ2-3; D is undetermined. CDR3 length: 12 amino acids. Germline V CDR1 and CDR2: WSHSY, SAAADI. V lost 6 bases to trimming and J lost 0 bases, with 4 bases between them.

The chain couples TRBV6-5 to TRBJ2-2; D is perhaps TRBD2 (6 bases). V was pared by 6 bases and J by 0 bases, with 11 bases between. The germline V gene has CDR1 MNHEY and CDR2 SVGAGI. The CDR3 length is 15 residues. CDR3 amino acids: CASRLGLPNTGELFF. CDR3 DNA sequence: TGTGCCAGCAGATTGGGACTGCCGAACACCGGGGAGCTGTTTTTT.

V and J are TRBV4-2 and TRBJ2-1, with TRBD1 identical over 7 bases. Germline values: CDR1 LGHNA, CDR2 YNFKEQ. The junction had 6 bases not matched to a gene; V was cut back by 3 bases and J by 4 bases. This CDR3 region has 15 residues. The CDR3 bases are TGTGCCAGCAGCCACCAGGGGGATTCTTACAATGAGCAGTTCTTC. Translated, it gives CASSHQGDSYNEQFF.

V and J are TRBV5-1 and TRBJ1-1, with TRBD1 matching 11 bases. CDR3 length: 14 residues. Germline assignment: CDR1 SGHRS and CDR2 YFSETQ. The junction had 6 bases not matched to a gene; V was cut back by 4 bases and J by 7 bases. Here the CDR3 DNA reads TGCGCCAGCAGCGCGGACAGGGGGCTCGGTGAAGCTTTCTTT. Translated, it gives CASSADRGLGEAFF.

The chain is built from TRBV5-8 and TRBJ1-4; maybe TRBD1 (5 bases). V gave up 1 base and J gave up 2 bases, with 6 bases separating them. This CDR3 has 14 residues. Germline CDR1 and CDR2: SGHTS and YDEGEE. CDR3 nucleotides: TGTGCCAGCAGCTTGCCAGGGACTAATGAAAAACTGTTTTTT. Protein sequence: CASSLPGTNEKLFF.

The chain joins TRBV4-1 to TRBJ2-7, with 10 bases fitting TRBD1. The germline V gene encodes CDR1 MGHRA and CDR2 YSYEKL. This CDR3 has 16 amino acids. The ends lost 0 bases at V and 1 base at J; junction bases unmatched: 3. The CDR3 sequence: CASSQDRGQGSYEQYF. For the CDR3, the DNA is TGCGCCAGCAGCCAAGATCGGGGACAGGGGTCCTACGAGCAGTACTTC.

The chain links TRBV19 to TRBJ2-1; 12 bases map to TRBD2. The CDR3 length is 15 residues. Germline trimming cut 7 bases from V and 9 bases from J; bases unmatched to any gene: 10. Germline values: CDR1 LNHDA, CDR2 SQIVND (reference sequence). DNA of the CDR3: TGTGCCAGTACTCGGTCTAGCGGGAGGGATATTGAGCAGTTCTTC. Residues: CASTRSSGRDIEQFF. Together with reference TRBV19 and TRBJ2-1, the CDR3 gives the full variable domain: DGGITQSPKYLFRKEGQNVTLSCEQNLNHDAMYWYRQDPGQGLRLIYYSQIVNDFQKGDIAEGYSVSREKKESFPLTVTSAQKNPTAFYLCASTRSSGRDIEQFFGPGTRLTVL.

The V call is TRBV2, the J call TRBJ1-1, with D unresolved. Germline V gives CDR1 SNHLY, CDR2 FYNNEI. The length of the CDR3 is 15 residues. The ends were cut back, 2 bases at V and 1 base at J, with 11 bases in the middle. CDR3: CASSELAGRNTEAFF. The CDR3 DNA follows: TGTGCCAGCAGTGAATTGGCAGGAAGGAACACTGAAGCTTTCTTT.

The chain employs TRBV6-4 and TRBJ2-1; 11 bases align to TRBD2. The CDR3 runs to 15 residues. The V segment lost 5 bases and the J segment 9 bases; nucleotides outside the gene matches: 9. From germline, CDR1 is MRHNA and CDR2 SNTAGT. The CDR3 loop is CASSLLAGGRGEQFF. The CDR3 nucleotides are TGTGCCAGCAGTCTTCTAGCGGGGGGCCGGGGTGAGCAGTTCTTC.

The gene calls are TRBV6-6 and TRBJ1-6, with 7 nucleotides matching TRBD1. J was trimmed by 4 bases and V by 6 bases; bases with no gene match: 9. The CDR3 covers 16 residues. Germline V gene lookup returns CDR1 MNHNY and CDR2 SVGAGI (reference sequence). CDR3 nucleotides: TGTGCCAGCAGCCAATCAGGGGGTGCGTATAATTCACCCCTCCACTTT. It encodes CASSQSGGAYNSPLHF.

This clone was recorded once. The chain links TRBV19 to TRBJ2-2; D may be TRBD1 (6 bases). Trimming pared 8 bases from V and 3 bases from J, leaving 13 bases between. The CDR3 runs to 14 residues. Germline-derived CDR1 and CDR2 are LNHDA and SQIVND (reference sequence). CDR3 coding DNA: TGTGCCAGTGTCCGGGACACATACACCGGGGAGCTGTTTTTT. Translated, it gives CASVRDTYTGELFF.

The chain employs TRBV7-8 and TRBJ1-2, with 9 positions matching TRBD1. This CDR3 has 13 amino acids. J lost 5 bases, V lost 3 bases, and 1 base had no gene match. From germline, CDR1 is SGHVS and CDR2 FQNEAQ. CDR3 sequence: CASSLTGGYGYTF. CDR3 in DNA: TGTGCCAGCAGCTTGACAGGGGGTTATGGCTACACCTTC.

The V gene is TRBV29-1, the J gene TRBJ1-1; TRBD1 is a possible D gene (5 bases). Germline V lookup: CDR1 SQVTM, CDR2 ANQGSEA. This CDR3 is 12 amino acids long. Trimming cost V 7 bases and J 4 bases, with 13 bases left between them. CDR3 sequence (DNA): TGCAGCGCTGACCGGGGGGGCACTGAAGCTTTCTTT. It is translated as CSADRGGTEAFF.

The chain employs TRBV9 and TRBJ2-3; the D gene is possibly TRBD1 (6 bases). CDR3 length: 18 amino acids. Trimming stripped 4 bases from V and 2 bases from J, with 23 bases between. Germline V lookup: CDR1 SGDLS, CDR2 YYNGEE. CDR3: CASSTPTGAPIYTDTQYF. In DNA, the CDR3 is TGTGCCAGCAGCACGCCGACAGGAGCTCCGATATACACAGATACGCAGTATTTT.

The chain couples TRBV7-2 to TRBJ1-2; D is possibly TRBD1 (6 bases). This CDR3 comprises 13 residues. V lost 0 bases and J 8 bases, leaving 10 bases between the germline ends. Germline CDR1 and CDR2: SGHTA and FQGNSA. The CDR3 spells CASSLAPGDGYTF. For the CDR3, the DNA is TGTGCCAGCAGCTTAGCCCCAGGGGACGGCTACACCTTC.